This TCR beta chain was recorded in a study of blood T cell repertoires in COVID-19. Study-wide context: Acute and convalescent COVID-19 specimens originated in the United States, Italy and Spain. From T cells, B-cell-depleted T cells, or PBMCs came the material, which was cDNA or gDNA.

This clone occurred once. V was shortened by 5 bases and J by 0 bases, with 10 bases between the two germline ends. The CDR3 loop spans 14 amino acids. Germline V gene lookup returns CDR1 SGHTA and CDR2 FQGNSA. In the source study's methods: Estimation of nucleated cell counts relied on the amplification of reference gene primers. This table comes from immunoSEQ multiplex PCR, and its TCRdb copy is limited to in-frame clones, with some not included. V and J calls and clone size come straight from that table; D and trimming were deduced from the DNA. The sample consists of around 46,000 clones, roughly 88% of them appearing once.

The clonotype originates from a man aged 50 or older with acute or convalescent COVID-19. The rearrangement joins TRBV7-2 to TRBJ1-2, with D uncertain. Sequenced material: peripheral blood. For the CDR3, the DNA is TGTGCCAGCAGCCGTGGCGGTACTAACTATGGCTACACCTTC. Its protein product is CASSRGGTNYGYTF. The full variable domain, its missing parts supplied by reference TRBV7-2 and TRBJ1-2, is GAGVSQSPSNKVTEKGKDVELRCDPISGHTALYWYRQSLGQGLEFLIYFQGNSAPDKSGLPSDRFSAERTGGSVSTLTIQRTQQEDSAVYLCASSRGGTNYGYTFGSGTRLTVV.